The rows below give T cell receptor beta chains drawn from one sample of a study of T cell responses to AZD1222 COVID-19 vaccine. Clones were read by immunoSEQ multiplex PCR, and TCRdb kept only the in-frame ones, dropping some. The sample records about 160,000 clones, 80% to 95% being singletons. The starting material was peripheral blood, obtained on day 0 of AZD1222 vaccination. These receptors all come from an adult in good health. CDR3s include the opening cysteine and the closing phenylalanine or tryptophan. The order of the fields is D gene, V gene, J gene, clone size, CDR3 protein, CDR3 DNA. The D gene is left open where the match is weak. Not all rows give a size; the values are once, few, many and, for expanded clones, a class.

d_gene: TRBD1; v_gene: TRBV10-3; j_gene: TRBJ1-1; abundance: .; CDR3aa: CAIRGADRGNTEAFF; CDR3nt: TGTGCCATCAGGGGAGCGGACAGGGGGAACACTGAAGCTTTCTTT
d_gene: TRBD1; v_gene: TRBV9; j_gene: TRBJ2-3; abundance: .; CDR3aa: CASSVGQGDSTQYF; CDR3nt: TGTGCCAGCAGCGTCGGACAGGGGGATAGTACGCAGTATTTT
d_gene: .; v_gene: TRBV7-6; j_gene: TRBJ1-3; abundance: .; CDR3aa: CASSLATGSGNTIYF; CDR3nt: TGTGCCAGCAGCTTAGCTACAGGGTCGGGAAACACCATATATTTT
d_gene: .; v_gene: TRBV19; j_gene: TRBJ1-5; abundance: .; CDR3aa: CASGSSRGVYQPQHF; CDR3nt: TGTGCCAGTGGGTCTAGCAGGGGCGTTTATCAGCCCCAGCATTTT
d_gene: .; v_gene: TRBV14; j_gene: TRBJ2-7; abundance: .; CDR3aa: CASSLALGGTYEQYF; CDR3nt: TGTGCCAGCAGCTTAGCCCTCGGGGGAACCTACGAGCAGTACTTC
d_gene: .; v_gene: TRBV7-3; j_gene: TRBJ1-3; abundance: .; CDR3aa: CASSLGPGGSGNTIYF; CDR3nt: TGTGCCAGCAGCTTAGGTCCCGGGGGATCTGGAAACACCATATATTTT
d_gene: .; v_gene: TRBV21-1; j_gene: TRBJ2-2; abundance: .; CDR3aa: CASSKGFAGGPSNTGELFF; CDR3nt: TGTGCCAGCAGCAAAGGATTTGCGGGAGGGCCCTCGAACACCGGGGAGCTGTTTTTT
d_gene: .; v_gene: TRBV28; j_gene: TRBJ2-7; abundance: once; CDR3aa: CASSFEGRKRHYEQYF; CDR3nt: TGTGCCAGCAGTTTCGAGGGCAGAAAGCGACATTACGAGCAGTACTTC
d_gene: .; v_gene: TRBV30; j_gene: TRBJ1-5; abundance: .; CDR3aa: CAWSVRGNNQPQHF; CDR3nt: TGTGCCTGGAGTGTACGGGGAAACAATCAGCCCCAGCATTTT
d_gene: .; v_gene: TRBV3-1/TRBV3-2; j_gene: TRBJ1-1; abundance: .; CDR3aa: CASSQDFSGAEAFF; CDR3nt: TGTGCCAGCAGCCAAGATTTCTCGGGGGCAGAAGCTTTCTTT
d_gene: .; v_gene: TRBV5-4; j_gene: TRBJ2-2; abundance: .; CDR3aa: CASSLSPGNTGELFF; CDR3nt: TGTGCCAGCAGCTTGTCTCCCGGCAACACCGGGGAGCTGTTTTTT
d_gene: .; v_gene: TRBV11-2; j_gene: TRBJ2-1; abundance: .; CDR3aa: CASSLIPPRSTSYNEQFF; CDR3nt: TGTGCCAGCAGCTTAATTCCCCCCAGGAGTACCTCCTACAATGAGCAGTTCTTC
d_gene: .; v_gene: TRBV19; j_gene: TRBJ1-2; abundance: .; CDR3aa: CASSRTRVNYGYTF; CDR3nt: TGTGCCAGTAGTCGGACACGCGTTAACTATGGCTACACCTTC
d_gene: .; v_gene: TRBV6-5; j_gene: TRBJ2-4; abundance: .; CDR3aa: CASSSWGTEAKNIQYF; CDR3nt: TGTGCCAGCAGTTCCTGGGGGACCGAGGCCAAAAACATTCAGTACTTC
d_gene: .; v_gene: TRBV10-1; j_gene: TRBJ1-3; abundance: .; CDR3aa: CASAIRCSGNTIYF; CDR3nt: TGCGCCAGCGCCATCAGGTGCTCTGGAAACACCATATATTTT
d_gene: TRBD1; v_gene: TRBV4-1; j_gene: TRBJ2-1; abundance: once; CDR3aa: CASSRSGTGNNEQFF; CDR3nt: TGCGCCAGCAGCCGATCCGGGACAGGGAACAATGAGCAGTTCTTC
d_gene: .; v_gene: TRBV11-2; j_gene: TRBJ2-7; abundance: .; CDR3aa: CASSLPFAYEQYF; CDR3nt: TGTGCCAGCAGCTTACCCTTTGCCTACGAGCAGTACTTC
d_gene: .; v_gene: TRBV30; j_gene: TRBJ1-3; abundance: .; CDR3aa: CALMISGNTIYF; CDR3nt: TGTGCCTTGATGATCTCTGGAAACACCATATATTTT
d_gene: TRBD2; v_gene: TRBV11-1; j_gene: TRBJ2-7; abundance: .; CDR3aa: CASSLEGLTTEQYF; CDR3nt: TGTGCCAGCAGCTTAGAGGGACTAACAACCGAGCAGTACTTC